This T cell receptor beta chain was recovered during a study of CD8+ T cells in alopecia areata. Notes on the study in general: It was lesional scalp, especially alopecia totalis/universalis, that showed higher clonality than normal scalp.

Extracted RNA was reverse transcribed into cDNA, the sequencing template. Profiled with immunoSEQ multiplex PCR; TCRdb holds only in-frame clones, not every one. Of roughly 120,000 clones in the sample, approximately 60% were seen once. The CDR3 is 14 residues long. The V and J ends lost 1 base and 7 bases, in that order; junction bases with no gene match: 4. The germline CDR1 and CDR2 sequences are GTSNPN and SVGIG (reference sequence). For this clone: Its antigen is not identified.

This clonotype originated in a human donor in good health. Material: CD4+ T cells sorted from blood. The chain has TRBV30 and TRBJ1-5, with TRBD1 matching 10 bases. Here the CDR3 DNA reads TGTGCCTGGAGTGGGACAGGGGGTAACCAGCCCCAGCATTTT. This gives the protein CAWSGTGGNQPQHF.